The rows below give T cell receptor beta chains drawn from one sample of a study of blood T cell repertoires in COVID-19. Method: immunoSEQ multiplex PCR; TCRdb's copy keeps in-frame clones and lacks some. The repertoire consists of 150,000 to 200,000 clones, with about 89% occurring once and the leading ten covering 2% to 3%. Specimen: peripheral blood. The receptors shown here come from a man in his forties with active or convalescent COVID-19. Both conserved end residues are part of each CDR3. D genes are given only for firm matches. Clone size is shown for a subset of rows, as once, few, many or a class of expanded clone.

CDR3 DNA | CDR3 protein | clone size | D gene | J gene | V gene
TGTGCCAGCAGCTTAGCGGGGGGCCCTGGAGATACGCAGTATTTT | CASSLAGGPGDTQYF | . | TRBD2 | TRBJ2-3 | TRBV7-3
TGTGCCAGCAGCCCCCCAGGGGCTTGGACCGGGGAGCTGTTTTTT | CASSPPGAWTGELFF | . | . | TRBJ2-2 | TRBV7-9
TGCGCCAGCAGCCGGGACAGGGGGCTTGTTGAAAAACTGTTTTTT | CASSRDRGLVEKLFF | . | TRBD1 | TRBJ1-4 | TRBV4-1
TGTGCCAGCAGCTTATCGACTCTCTATGGCTACACCTTC | CASSLSTLYGYTF | once | . | TRBJ1-2 | TRBV13
TGTGCCAGCAGTGAACAGGGGGCGCGAACAGATACGCAGTATTTT | CASSEQGARTDTQYF | . | TRBD1 | TRBJ2-3 | TRBV6-1
TGTGCCAGCAGTTTAGGAAGACTAGGGTCTGTTTGGGGCTACACCTTC | CASSLGRLGSVWGYTF | . | . | TRBJ1-2 | TRBV28
TGTGCCAGCAGCGTAGAGCAGGGGGGAAACACCATATATTTT | CASSVEQGGNTIYF | . | . | TRBJ1-3 | TRBV9
TGCGCCAGCAGCTTGGAGCTCAGCGTTCCCGGGGAGCTGTTTTTT | CASSLELSVPGELFF | . | . | TRBJ2-2 | TRBV5-1
TGTGCCAGCCGAGGACTAGTAATCTTCGACAATGAGCAGTTCTTC | CASRGLVIFDNEQFF | . | TRBD2 | TRBJ2-1 | TRBV2
TGTGCCATCAGTGGAAGCGGGGGGGCCGAAAGCGGGGAGCTGTTTTTT | CAISGSGGAESGELFF | . | TRBD2 | TRBJ2-2 | TRBV10-3
TGTGCCAGCAGTCCCCCGGTACGGGACAGAGTTAACTATGGCTACACCTTC | CASSPPVRDRVNYGYTF | . | TRBD1 | TRBJ1-2 | TRBV6-6
TGTGCCAGCAGTTACGCGTACCGGGGGAACACTGAAGCTTTCTTT | CASSYAYRGNTEAFF | . | . | TRBJ1-1 | TRBV6-5
TGTGCCAGTAGTAAGAACAGGGCCGGGAACTATGGCTACACCTTC | CASSKNRAGNYGYTF | . | . | TRBJ1-2 | TRBV19
TGCGCCAGCAGCCTCAGGCTCCAGGGGGCGCGGAGCTATGGCTACACCTTC | CASSLRLQGARSYGYTF | . | TRBD1 | TRBJ1-2 | TRBV4-1
TGTGCCAGCAGTTTATCGAGCAGGGGCGACACTGAAGCTTTCTTT | CASSLSSRGDTEAFF | . | . | TRBJ1-1 | TRBV27
TGTGCCAGCAGTTACTCGAACCCGGACAGTGGGCAGCCCCAGCATTTT | CASSYSNPDSGQPQHF | few | . | TRBJ1-5 | TRBV6-5
TGTGCCAGCACCGCCGGGACTAGCGTCGCAGATACGCAGTATTTT | CASTAGTSVADTQYF | . | TRBD2 | TRBJ2-3 | TRBV6-6
TGTGCCACCGCACTCACAGGGGGCGCCGGGAACTATGGCTACACCTTC | CATALTGGAGNYGYTF | once | TRBD1 | TRBJ1-2 | TRBV25-1
TGCAGCGTTGATGGGACAGGGGGGAGAGAGCAGTACTTC | CSVDGTGGREQYF | . | TRBD1 | TRBJ2-7 | TRBV29-1
TGTGCCTGGAGTAGGTACCGGGACAGGAGCTCTGGAAACACCATATATTTT | CAWSRYRDRSSGNTIYF | few | TRBD1 | TRBJ1-3 | TRBV30
TGTGCCAGCAGCCAAGAGTGGGGGAGGGCTAGCGGAGGCACAGATACGCAGTATTTT | CASSQEWGRASGGTDTQYF | once | TRBD2 | TRBJ2-3 | TRBV4-2
TGTGCCAGCAGTTCCGACAGGGGAGTCTACAATGAGCAGTTCTTC | CASSSDRGVYNEQFF | . | TRBD1 | TRBJ2-1 | TRBV6-5
TGTGCTAGTGGTTCCGGCTTCAGGGGCCGCGTACAGCCCCAGCATTTT | CASGSGFRGRVQPQHF | . | . | TRBJ1-5 | TRBV12-5
TGTGCCAGCAGTGTAACCTACGAGCAGTACTTC | CASSVTYEQYF | . | . | TRBJ2-7 | TRBV28
TGTGCCTCCTGGACAGGGGAGGGCTACACCTTC | CASWTGEGYTF | . | TRBD1 | TRBJ1-2 | TRBV30
TGTGCCACGTCAACCGGGACAGGTTTCGGTAATGAAAAACTGTTTTTT | CATSTGTGFGNEKLFF | once | TRBD1 | TRBJ1-4 | TRBV2
TGCAGTAACAGGGGAGCCTACGAGCAGTACTTC | CSNRGAYEQYF | . | TRBD1 | TRBJ2-7 | TRBV20-1
TGTGCCAGTAGTATGGGGGACAGGGGCTCCTATGGCTACACCTTC | CASSMGDRGSYGYTF | . | TRBD1 | TRBJ1-2 | TRBV19
TGTGCCAGCAGCTTGGGCCCCGGGCAGGGCACCTATAATTCACCCCTCCACTTT | CASSLGPGQGTYNSPLHF | once | . | TRBJ1-6 | TRBV5-5
TGTGCCAGTAGTATAAAGGGGGACACTGAAGCTTTCTTT | CASSIKGDTEAFF | . | . | TRBJ1-1 | TRBV19
TGTGCCAGCAGAAGGGACTCGGCCAACTATGGCTACACCTTC | CASRRDSANYGYTF | . | . | TRBJ1-2 | TRBV28
TGTGCCAGCAGCTTGACCCTCGCAGGGGACTATGGCTACACCTTC | CASSLTLAGDYGYTF | . | . | TRBJ1-2 | TRBV5-5
TGTACCAGTAGTATGGGCAGGAATAGCAATCAGCCCCAGCATTTT | CTSSMGRNSNQPQHF | . | . | TRBJ1-5 | TRBV19
TGCGCCAGCAGCACATCCGGGACTAGGCCCTACAATGAGCAGTTCTTC | CASSTSGTRPYNEQFF | . | TRBD2 | TRBJ2-1 | TRBV4-1
TGTGCCAGCAGTGAACCCATGGTGGGGGCGAGGACTGAAGCTTTCTTT | CASSEPMVGARTEAFF | . | . | TRBJ1-1 | TRBV25-1
TGTGCCAGCAGCTTGTCCACAGGGAGCTCCTACAATGAGCAGTTCTTC | CASSLSTGSSYNEQFF | . | . | TRBJ2-1 | TRBV5-5
TGTGCCAGCAGCTTCAAACGGGACAGGGGTACAACTAATGAAAAACTGTTTTTT | CASSFKRDRGTTNEKLFF | . | TRBD1 | TRBJ1-4 | TRBV5-8
TGTGCCAGCAGCCCCGACGGACTAGACTACAATGAGCAGTTCTTC | CASSPDGLDYNEQFF | once | TRBD2 | TRBJ2-1 | TRBV7-3
TGCGCCAGCAGCCAAGGACCCGCCCTGGGGGGGAACTATGGCTACACCTTC | CASSQGPALGGNYGYTF | . | . | TRBJ1-2 | TRBV4-3
TGTGCCAGCAGCCCGCGACAGGGAGATAACACTGAAGCTTTCTTT | CASSPRQGDNTEAFF | . | TRBD1 | TRBJ1-1 | TRBV7-3
TGCAGCGTTGAAACTAGCGGGGGACCCTACGAGCAGTACTTC | CSVETSGGPYEQYF | . | TRBD2 | TRBJ2-7 | TRBV29-1
TGCAGTGCTTACTACACTGAAGCTTTCTTT | CSAYYTEAFF | . | . | TRBJ1-1 | TRBV20-1
TGTGCCAGTAGTATAGGTAGACGACAGGCTTACTCACCCCTCCACTTT | CASSIGRRQAYSPLHF | . | . | TRBJ1-6 | TRBV19
TGTGCCAGTACTACGGGACTAGAGTCCGTGCGTGAGCAGTTCTTC | CASTTGLESVREQFF | . | TRBD2 | TRBJ2-1 | TRBV19
TGTGCCATCGGGGGGACAGGGGGTGCCGGGGAGCTGTTTTTT | CAIGGTGGAGELFF | . | TRBD1 | TRBJ2-2 | TRBV10-3
TGTGCCAGCAGCGTAGGTGGACTAGCGTCCTACGAGCAGTACTTC | CASSVGGLASYEQYF | . | TRBD2 | TRBJ2-7 | TRBV9
TGTGCCAGCAGCCCACAGCTAGGACAGGGGTACTCCTACGAGCAGTACTTC | CASSPQLGQGYSYEQYF | few | TRBD1 | TRBJ2-7 | TRBV7-3
TGTGCCAGCAGCCTCACCTTCAGGGTGAACACTGAAGCTTTCTTT | CASSLTFRVNTEAFF | . | . | TRBJ1-1 | TRBV11-2
TGTGCCAGCAGTTACTCGCTACAGGGGAACACTGAAGCTTTCTTT | CASSYSLQGNTEAFF | . | . | TRBJ1-1 | TRBV6-5
TGCGCCAGCAGCTTGGACAGGGGGAACTATGGCTACACCTTC | CASSLDRGNYGYTF | few | TRBD1 | TRBJ1-2 | TRBV5-1
TGTGCCAGCAGCTGGGACAGGAGCAATCAGCCCCAGCATTTT | CASSWDRSNQPQHF | . | TRBD1 | TRBJ1-5 | TRBV5-8
TGTGCCAGCGTCCCCCCCGGGTCCATCTCCTACAATGAGCAGTTCTTC | CASVPPGSISYNEQFF | . | . | TRBJ2-1 | TRBV11-3
TGCGCCAGCAGCTCGGGACAGGGCTTGAGCACTGAAGCTTTCTTT | CASSSGQGLSTEAFF | once | TRBD1 | TRBJ1-1 | TRBV5-1
TGTGCCAGCAGCCAGTCTCGGGACAGGGGCATCAGGGGATATCAGCCCCAGCATTTT | CASSQSRDRGIRGYQPQHF | . | TRBD1 | TRBJ1-5 | TRBV13
TGTGCCAGCAGCTTGGAGGGGCGGGGGCCTGAAAAACTGTTTTTT | CASSLEGRGPEKLFF | . | . | TRBJ1-4 | TRBV5-6